This T cell receptor beta chain was found in a study of shared clonotypes between healthy human individuals. The CDR3 has 13 amino acids. V lost 7 bases and J lost 9; bases outside the gene matches: 6. Germline assignment: CDR1 SNHLY and CDR2 FYNNEI. Assay: immunoSEQ multiplex PCR; the TCRdb copy retains only in-frame clones and omits some. Of about 1 million clones in the sample, more than 65% were seen once. This receptor was obtained from a man in his late teens or twenties in good health. The V call is TRBV2, the J call TRBJ1-6, with 7 positions matching TRBD1. The sample taken for sequencing was memory CD4+ T cells sorted from blood. The subset here: CD45RA-negative fraction. For the CDR3, the DNA is TGTGCCAGCAATCCAGGGGGTATTTCACCCCTCCACTTT. It codes for CASNPGGISPLHF.